Listed here are 7 T cell receptor beta chains from one sample, sequenced in a study of cytomegalovirus exposure and HLA in healthy donors. Generated by immunoSEQ multiplex PCR, the TCRdb table keeps only in-frame clones and is missing some. The sample yields more than 150,000 clones, approximately 90% seen once. Material for sequencing was PBMCs. All receptors derive from a young man in good health and CMV-seronegative.

V and J are TRBV5-1 and TRBJ2-2; the D gene is possibly TRBD2 (5 bases). Looked up from germline, CDR1 is SGHRS and CDR2 is YFSETQ. This CDR3 comprises 16 residues. Trimming pared 0 bases from V and 5 bases from J, leaving 14 bases between. CDR3 nucleotides: TGCGCCAGCAGCTTGGGAGTCCCCCCGGGGACCGGGGAGCTGTTTTTT. Translated: CASSLGVPPGTGELFF.

This clone was recorded only once. The rearrangement joins TRBV23-1 to TRBJ1-1; no reliable D call. TRBV23-1 is classed as an ORF, of uncertain function. The CDR3 is 14 amino acids. V lost 1 base, J lost 1 base, and 7 bases lay in between. The CDR3 DNA reads as TGCGCCAGCAGTCAATTGGGCAGGAACACTGAAGCTTTCTTT. Translation: CASSQLGRNTEAFF.

The rearrangement uses TRBV7-9 and TRBJ2-2, with a weak D call TRBD1 (6 bases). Per the germline V gene, CDR1 is SEHNR and CDR2 is FQNEAQ (reference sequence). CDR3 length: 15 residues. V lost 1 base, J lost 1 base, and 7 bases lay in between. DNA of the CDR3: TGTGCCAGCAGCTTAGGGACAGTGAACACCGGGGAGCTGTTTTTT. Its protein product is CASSLGTVNTGELFF.

The chain links TRBV6-1 to TRBJ1-4; TRBD1 aligns across 8 bases. CDR1 and CDR2 (germline): MNHNS, SASEGT. There are 15 residues in the CDR3. The J segment lost 7 bases and the V segment lost 6 bases, leaving 10 bases of the junction unmatched. The CDR3 coding sequence is TGTGCCAGCAGCCTAACCGGGACAGGTTTTGAAAAACTGTTTTTT. Its translation is CASSLTGTGFEKLFF.

The CDR3 bases are TGTGCCAGCATCGGACTAGCGGGAGGGTGGGAGACCCAGTACTTC. This gives the protein CASIGLAGGWETQYF. V usage is TRBV6-6 and J usage is TRBJ2-5, with 15 bases matching TRBD2. The CDR3 length is 15 residues. J lost 5 bases, V lost 7 bases, and 5 bases had no gene match. Looked up from germline, CDR1 is MNHNY and CDR2 is SVGAGI (reference sequence).

This chain joins TRBV4-3 and TRBJ2-7; 7 bases are a match to TRBD1. There are 14 residues in the CDR3. With V trimmed by 2 bases and J by 6 bases, 7 bases remained unmatched. The V gene's germline CDR1 is LGHNA and CDR2 YSLEER. The DNA for the CDR3 is TGCGCCAGCAGCCAATTGCAGGGGGTGGGCGAGCAGTACTTC. Translated: CASSQLQGVGEQYF.

The CDR3 loop is CSVYRGPADTQYF. The CDR3, as DNA: TGCAGCGTTTACAGGGGGCCGGCAGATACGCAGTATTTT. The chain carries TRBV29-1 and TRBJ2-3; 9 bases match TRBD1. The CDR3 has 13 amino acids. J lost 4 bases, V lost 5 bases, and 4 bases had no gene match. The V gene's germline CDR1 is SQVTM and CDR2 ANQGSEA.